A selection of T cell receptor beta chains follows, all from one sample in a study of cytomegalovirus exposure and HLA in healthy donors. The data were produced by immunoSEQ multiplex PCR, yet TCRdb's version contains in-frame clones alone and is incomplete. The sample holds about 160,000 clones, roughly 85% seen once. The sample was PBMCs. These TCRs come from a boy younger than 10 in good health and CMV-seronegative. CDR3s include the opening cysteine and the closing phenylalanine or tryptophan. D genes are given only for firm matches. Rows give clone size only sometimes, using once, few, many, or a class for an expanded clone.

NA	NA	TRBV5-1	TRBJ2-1	TGCGCCAGGGCCGCACTGGCAGGGTCAAATCCGTTCTCCTACAATGAGCAGTTCTTC	CARAALAGSNPFSYNEQFF
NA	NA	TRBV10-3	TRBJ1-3	TGTGCCATCAGTGACCCCGGACAGTCTACTTCCACCATATATTTT	CAISDPGQSTSTIYF
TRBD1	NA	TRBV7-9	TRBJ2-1	TGTGCCAGCAGCTTACGGGACAGGGCTTCCTATGAGCAGTTCTTC	CASSLRDRASYEQFF
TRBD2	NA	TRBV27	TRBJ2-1	TGTGCCAGCGGGGAGGGCCGCTACAATGAGCAGTTCTTC	CASGEGRYNEQFF
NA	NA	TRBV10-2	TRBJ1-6	TGCGCCAGCAGTGAGTCTTTTGGGGGACTAGCTAATTCACCCCTCCACTTT	CASSESFGGLANSPLHF
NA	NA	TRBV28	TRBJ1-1	TGTGCCAGCAGTCCTCCGAGGGGAGGCGCTTTCTTT	CASSPPRGGAFF
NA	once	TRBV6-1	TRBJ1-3	TGTGCCAGCAGGACAGGTGGAAACACCATATATTTT	CASRTGGNTIYF
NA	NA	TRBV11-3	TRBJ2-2	TGTGCCAGCAGCTTACCGGCCGGGGAGCTGTTTTTT	CASSLPAGELFF
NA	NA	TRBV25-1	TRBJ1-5	TGTGCCAGCAGTGAAGGGGCGGTTAGCAATCAGCCCCAGCATTTT	CASSEGAVSNQPQHF
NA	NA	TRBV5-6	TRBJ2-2	TGTGCCAGCAGTGCAGGACAGTGGAACACCGGGGAGCTGTTTTTT	CASSAGQWNTGELFF
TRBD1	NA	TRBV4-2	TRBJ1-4	TGTGCCAGCACCTCTTTCGACAGGGGGAGACCGAATGAAAAACTGTTTTTT	CASTSFDRGRPNEKLFF
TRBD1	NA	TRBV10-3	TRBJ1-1	TGTGCCATCAGTGATCTGGGACAGGGGGCACCTGAAGCTTTCTTT	CAISDLGQGAPEAFF
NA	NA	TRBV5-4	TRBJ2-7	TGTGCCAGCAGCTCGCCCCAGGGCGGGGCCTACGAGCAGTACTTC	CASSSPQGGAYEQYF
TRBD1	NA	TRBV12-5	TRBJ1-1	TGTGCTAGTGGGACACAGGGGGTAGTCACTGAAGCTTTCTTT	CASGTQGVVTEAFF
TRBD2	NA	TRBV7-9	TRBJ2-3	TGTGCCAGCGGTACTAGCGGGGGAGGAGATACGCAGTATTTT	CASGTSGGGDTQYF
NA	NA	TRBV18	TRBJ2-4	TGTGCCAGCTCACCAAACAGGGATTCGGGCCTGAAAAACATTCAGTACTTC	CASSPNRDSGLKNIQYF
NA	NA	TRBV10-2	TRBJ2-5	TGCGCCACGGGACATACAGGGGAGACCCAGTACTTC	CATGHTGETQYF
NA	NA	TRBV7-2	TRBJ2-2	TGTGCCAGCAGCTTACATGTGAACACCGGGGAGCTGTTTTTT	CASSLHVNTGELFF
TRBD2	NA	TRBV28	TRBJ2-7	TGTGCCAGCAGTTTAGTTCTAGCGGGAGGTCCCAGCTCCTACGAGCAGTACTTC	CASSLVLAGGPSSYEQYF
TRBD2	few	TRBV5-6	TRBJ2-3	TGTGCCAGCAGTTTCATGGGTCTAGCGGGCTACCAAAGCACAGATACGCAGTATTTT	CASSFMGLAGYQSTDTQYF
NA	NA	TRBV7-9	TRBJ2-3	TGTGCCAGCAGCTCCCCAGGTTGGGTACCATTGAGCACAGATACGCAGTATTTT	CASSSPGWVPLSTDTQYF
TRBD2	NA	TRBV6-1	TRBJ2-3	TGTGCCAGCAGTGGAGGACTAGCGGGGGGATTAACAGATACGCAGTATTTT	CASSGGLAGGLTDTQYF
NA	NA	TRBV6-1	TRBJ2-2	TGTGCCAGCAGTGAGCAGGGGTCGGCCACCGGGGAGCTGTTTTTT	CASSEQGSATGELFF
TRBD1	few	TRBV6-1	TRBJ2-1	TGTGCCAGCAGTCCCGGGACAGGAGAATCCAATGAGCAGTTCTTC	CASSPGTGESNEQFF
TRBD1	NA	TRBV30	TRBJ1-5	TGTGCCTGGAGTGCGGGACAGGGCAATCAGCCCCAGCATTTT	CAWSAGQGNQPQHF
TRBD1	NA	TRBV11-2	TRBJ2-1	TGTGCCAGCAGCTTGGTCCCGGACAGGGGAGGGTACAATGAGCAGTTCTTC	CASSLVPDRGGYNEQFF
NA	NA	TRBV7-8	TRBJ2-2	TGTGCCAGCAGCTCAACCGGGATTTCGAACACCGGGGAGCTGTTTTTT	CASSSTGISNTGELFF
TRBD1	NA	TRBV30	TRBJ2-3	TGTGCCTGGAGTGTTGGGACAGGGACTGACACAGATACGCAGTATTTT	CAWSVGTGTDTDTQYF